The 13 T cell receptor beta chains below were found in one sample sequenced in a study of spatial heterogeneity in lung cancer. Time point specified: sample taken at primary tumor resection. The study sequenced unsorted whole RNA from tumor, nontumor lung or frozen PBMC. From the 5' RACE reads, TCRdb called clonotypes with MiXCR, one entry per CDR3 protein. This sample yields tens of thousands of distinct CDR3 sequences, of which approximately 7% are seen a single time; about 3.1% belongs to the top ten. The sequenced sample was PBMCs, obtained at surgery. The receptors were sampled from a female donor with early-stage non-small cell lung cancer.

This clonotype was seen many times. J is TRBJ2-1 and V is TRBV7-2; D is unresolved. Germline V CDR1 and CDR2: SGHTA, FQGNSA. The CDR3 has 15 amino acids. Trimming took off 5 bases at V and 5 bases at J, with 16 bases between the two ends. CDR3 region: CASSPRSVGHNEQFF. DNA for the CDR3: TGTGCCAGCAGCCCCAGGAGTGTTGGACACAATGAGCAGTTCTTC.

This clonotype was recorded at least ten times. The rearrangement uses TRBV4-1 and TRBJ2-1; 8 bases are shared with TRBD2. CDR3 length equals 17 residues. V shed 1 base, J shed 2 bases, and the junction held 7 bases outside the gene matches. CDR1 MGHRA and CDR2 YSYEKL come from the germline V gene. The CDR3 is CASSQGRAGGAYNEQFF. DNA for the CDR3: TGCGCCAGCAGCCAAGGACGAGCCGGGGGGGCCTACAATGAGCAGTTCTTC.

This clonotype was seen repeatedly, ten times or more. The chain couples TRBV6-5 to TRBJ2-2; TRBD2 matches at 8 bases. From germline, CDR1 is MNHEY and CDR2 SVGAGI. The CDR3 is 17 amino acids. J gave up 4 bases and V 6 bases, and 13 bases lay outside the gene matches. The CDR3 protein is CASSPDSGGGSTGELFF. In DNA form, the CDR3 reads TGTGCCAGCAGCCCCGATTCTGGCGGGGGGTCCACCGGGGAGCTGTTTTTT.

This clonotype was picked up many times. The genes are TRBV11-2 and TRBJ2-3; no firm D call. V was cut by 0 bases and J by 8 bases, with 12 bases left in between. CDR1 is SGHAT, CDR2 FQNNGV, per germline. This CDR3 has 14 amino acids. The CDR3 DNA reads TGTGCCAGCAGCTTAGAGGGAATTGGTGGTACGCAGTATTTT. Translation: CASSLEGIGGTQYF.

This clonotype was counted only a few times. V usage is TRBV5-1 and J usage is TRBJ2-2; 7 positions agree with TRBD2. This CDR3 has 15 amino acids. J was trimmed by 8 bases and V by 0 bases; bases with no gene match: 7. Germline-derived CDR1 and CDR2 are SGHRS and YFSETQ. The CDR3 loop is CASSLDTSDRGELFF. The CDR3 DNA reads TGCGCCAGCAGCTTGGATACTAGCGACCGAGGGGAGCTGTTTTTT.

By share of the sample, this clonotype is medium-sized (0.01 to 0.1%). This chain connects TRBV29-1 to TRBJ2-2; TRBD2 aligns across 9 bases. The CDR3 is 13 residues long. CDR1 and CDR2 from the germline V gene are SQVTM and ANQGSEA. V lost 8 bases, J lost 5 bases, and 6 bases stayed unmatched. DNA of the CDR3: TGCAGCATCGGACTAGCGAGGACCGGGGAGCTGTTTTTT. Amino acid sequence: CSIGLARTGELFF.

V gene TRBV20-1 combines with J gene TRBJ1-3, with D unresolved. The CDR3 extends over 14 amino acids. Germline-derived CDR1 and CDR2 are DFQATT and SNEGSKA (reference sequence). V was clipped by 5 bases and J by 4 bases, with 15 bases between them. The CDR3 DNA is TGCAGTGCTTCCCCGGGAGCCGCAGGAAACACCATATATTTT. This encodes CSASPGAAGNTIYF.

This clonotype was seen repeatedly, ten times or more. The chain is built from TRBV20-1 and TRBJ2-7; TRBD1 matches at 7 bases. With 4 bases clipped from V and 3 bases from J, the junction kept 9 bases outside the gene matches. Germline V gene data show CDR1 as DFQATT and CDR2 as SNEGSKA (reference sequence). This CDR3 contains 14 residues. The CDR3 loop reads CSATTQGDYYEQYF. In nucleotides, the CDR3 is TGCAGTGCTACTACCCAGGGGGATTACTACGAGCAGTACTTC.

This clonotype was seen ten or more times. V gene TRBV29-1 combines with J gene TRBJ2-7; D gene uncertain. V lost 2 bases and J lost 5, with 10 bases in between. Germline assignment: CDR1 SQVTM and CDR2 ANQGSEA. The CDR3 is 12 residues long. CDR3 coding DNA: TGCAGCGTTGAATCAGAAAAGGACGAGCAGTACTTC. Translated: CSVESEKDEQYF.

This clonotype was picked up many times. The rearrangement links TRBV28 to TRBJ1-4, with D maybe TRBD1 (5 bases). There are 15 residues in the CDR3. Germline CDR1 is MDHEN and CDR2 is SYDVKM. V gave up 4 bases and J gave up 6 bases, with 15 bases separating them. In nucleotides, the CDR3 is TGTGCCAGCAGTTCGATTCAGGGTCTAGATGAAAAACTGTTTTTT. Protein product: CASSSIQGLDEKLFF.

This clonotype was found many times. V gene TRBV9 combines with J gene TRBJ1-1; 7 bases fit TRBD1. V gave up 4 bases and J gave up 5 bases; unmatched junction bases: 8. The CDR3 spans 14 residues. Germline V CDR1 and CDR2: SGDLS, YYNGEE. For the CDR3, the DNA is TGTGCCAGCAGCTCTATGACAGGGCGGACTGAAGCTTTCTTT. It yields the protein CASSSMTGRTEAFF.

This clonotype was seen many times. This sequence joins TRBV5-1 and TRBJ1-1; D may be TRBD1 (6 bases). V was pared by 4 bases and J by 0 bases, with 16 bases between. Germline V gives CDR1 SGHRS, CDR2 YFSETQ. The CDR3 is made up of 16 amino acids. The CDR3 sequence: CASSGGSNSMNTEAFF. As DNA, the CDR3 is TGCGCCAGCAGCGGGGGCAGTAACTCCATGAACACTGAAGCTTTCTTT. Full variable domain (remainder filled in from reference TRBV5-1 and TRBJ1-1): KAGVTQTPRYLIKTRGQQVTLSCSPISGHRSVSWYQQTPGQGLQFLFEYFSETQRNKGNFPGRFSGRQFSNSRSEMNVSTLELGDSALYLCASSGGSNSMNTEAFFGQGTRLTVV.

In its sample, this clonotype was seen many times. The chain is built from TRBV7-3 and TRBJ1-1; 8 nucleotides agree with TRBD1. Trimming cost V 5 bases and J 6 bases; bases outside gene matches: 8. There are 14 residues in the CDR3. Germline CDR1 reads SGHTA; CDR2 reads FQGTGA. In DNA, the CDR3 is TGTGCCAGCAGCCCGACAGGGGCTGGAGCTGAAGCTTTCTTT. Translation: CASSPTGAGAEAFF.